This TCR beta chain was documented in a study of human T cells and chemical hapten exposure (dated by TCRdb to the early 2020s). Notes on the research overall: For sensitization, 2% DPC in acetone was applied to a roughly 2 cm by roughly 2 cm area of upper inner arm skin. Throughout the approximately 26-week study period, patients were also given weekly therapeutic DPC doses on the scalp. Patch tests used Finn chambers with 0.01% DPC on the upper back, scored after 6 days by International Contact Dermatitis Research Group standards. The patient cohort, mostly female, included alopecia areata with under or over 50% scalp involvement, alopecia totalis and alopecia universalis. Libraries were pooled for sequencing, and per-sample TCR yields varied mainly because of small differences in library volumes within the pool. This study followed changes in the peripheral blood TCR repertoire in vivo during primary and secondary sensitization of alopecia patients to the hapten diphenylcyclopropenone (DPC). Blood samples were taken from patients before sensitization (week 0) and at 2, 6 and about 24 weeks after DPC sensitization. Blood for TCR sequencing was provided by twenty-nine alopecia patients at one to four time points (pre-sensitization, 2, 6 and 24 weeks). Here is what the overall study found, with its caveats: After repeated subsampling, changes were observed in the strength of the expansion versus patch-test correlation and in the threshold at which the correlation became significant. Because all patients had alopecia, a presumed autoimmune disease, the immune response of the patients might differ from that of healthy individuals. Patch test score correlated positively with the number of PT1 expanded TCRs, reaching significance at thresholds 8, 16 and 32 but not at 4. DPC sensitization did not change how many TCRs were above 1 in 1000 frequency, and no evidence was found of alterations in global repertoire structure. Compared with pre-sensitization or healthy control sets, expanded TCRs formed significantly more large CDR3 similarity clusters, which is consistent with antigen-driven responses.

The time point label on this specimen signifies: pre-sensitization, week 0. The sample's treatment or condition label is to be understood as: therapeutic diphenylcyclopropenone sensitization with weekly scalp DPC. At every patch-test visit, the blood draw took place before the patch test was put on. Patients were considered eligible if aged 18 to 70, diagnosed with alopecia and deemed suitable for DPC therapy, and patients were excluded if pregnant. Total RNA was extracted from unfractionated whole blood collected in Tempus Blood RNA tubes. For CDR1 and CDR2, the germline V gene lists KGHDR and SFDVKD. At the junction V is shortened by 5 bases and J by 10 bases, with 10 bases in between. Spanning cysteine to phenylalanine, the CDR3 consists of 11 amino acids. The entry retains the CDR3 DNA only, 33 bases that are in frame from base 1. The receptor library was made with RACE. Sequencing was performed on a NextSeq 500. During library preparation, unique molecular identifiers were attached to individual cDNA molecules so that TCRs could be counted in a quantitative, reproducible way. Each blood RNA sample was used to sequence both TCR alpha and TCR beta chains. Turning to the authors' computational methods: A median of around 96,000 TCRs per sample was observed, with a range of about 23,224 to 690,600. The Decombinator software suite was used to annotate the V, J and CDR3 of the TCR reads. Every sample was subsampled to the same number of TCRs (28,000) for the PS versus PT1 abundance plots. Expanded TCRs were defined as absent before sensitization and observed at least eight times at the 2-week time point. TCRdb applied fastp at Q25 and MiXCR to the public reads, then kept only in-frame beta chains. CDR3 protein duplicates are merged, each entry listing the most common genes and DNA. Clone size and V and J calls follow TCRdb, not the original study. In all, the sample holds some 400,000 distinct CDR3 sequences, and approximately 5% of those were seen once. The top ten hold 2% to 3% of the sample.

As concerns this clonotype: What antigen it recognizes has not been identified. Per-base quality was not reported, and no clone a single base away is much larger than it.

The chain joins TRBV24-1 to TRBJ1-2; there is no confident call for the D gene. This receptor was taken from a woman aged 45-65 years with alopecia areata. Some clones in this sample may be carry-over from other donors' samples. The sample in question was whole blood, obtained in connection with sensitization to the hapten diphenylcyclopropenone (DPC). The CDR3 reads CATSAMGSYTF. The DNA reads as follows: TGTGCCACCAGTGCGATGGGTTCCTACACCTTC.